The rows below give T cell receptor beta chains drawn from one sample of a study of blood T cell repertoires in COVID-19. Repertoires were generated with immunoSEQ multiplex PCR, while TCRdb's copy carries only in-frame clones and drops some. The sample lists about 350,000 clones, approximately 89% occurring once. Sequencing input: PBMCs or T cells enriched from blood (not recorded which). Receptors were obtained from a woman aged 25 to 39 who had recovered from COVID-19. CDR3s include the opening cysteine and the closing phenylalanine or tryptophan.

TRBJ2-1,TRBV25-1,CASRGQDYNEQFF
TRBJ1-2,TRBV2,CASSEWGGFNYGYTF
TRBJ2-7,TRBV5-6,CASSLLRGSYEQYF
TRBJ1-5,TRBV6-2/TRBV6-3,CASSYRGGGNQPQHF
TRBJ2-5,TRBV27,CASSLDRGTQYF
TRBJ1-4,TRBV4-3,CASSPNGRALFEKLFF
TRBJ2-1,TRBV2,CASSRGTSAYNEQFF
TRBJ2-3,TRBV9,CASSDSRGVTESTDTQYF
TRBJ2-3,TRBV11-1,CASSPGGSGSTDTQYF
TRBJ2-2,TRBV2,CASRVGVFTGELFF
TRBJ1-2,TRBV19,CASSIERTGGRGYTF
TRBJ1-1,TRBV5-4,CASSRPKQGIDTEAFF
TRBJ1-4,TRBV2,CASSRDRAPLNEKLFF
TRBJ2-2,TRBV21-1,CASSSDTPGGTGELFF
TRBJ2-1,TRBV5-5,CASSQGRQGANNEQFF
TRBJ1-5,TRBV19,CASSIALQGRQHF
TRBJ1-2,TRBV5-1,CASSLIGGVYGYTF
TRBJ1-2,TRBV29-1,CSVRGLFYGYTF
TRBJ1-1,TRBV3-1/TRBV3-2,CASSQAGVDTEAFF
TRBJ1-5,TRBV30,CAWGPGEGQPQHF
TRBJ1-2,TRBV20-1,CSASHSERPDGYTF
TRBJ2-1,TRBV3-1/TRBV3-2,CASSLHPQGNEQFF
TRBJ1-1,TRBV5-1,CASSSGVTEAFF
TRBJ1-2,TRBV4-3,CASSQQTGYGYTF
TRBJ1-2,TRBV5-1,CASSLAGREGYTF
TRBJ2-3,TRBV2,CASSGLAGAGDTQYF
TRBJ2-1,TRBV5-5,CASSQRGRKAGNEQFF
TRBJ1-2,TRBV19,CASSAGQLLSAEYGYTF
TRBJ1-2,TRBV18,CASSSERGYGYTF
TRBJ2-2,TRBV5-6,CASSLDRGTGELFF
TRBJ1-2,TRBV5-1,CASSYGQANYGYTF
TRBJ1-5,TRBV19,CASSIDWAGSNQPQHF
TRBJ1-1,TRBV5-1,CASSEPDRGTEAFF
TRBJ2-7,TRBV13,CASSSSKRGALSYEQYF
TRBJ2-1,TRBV7-9,CASSPRRGGNEQFF
TRBJ1-2,TRBV21-1,CASKTCGAYFYGYTF
TRBJ1-5,TRBV19,CASKLGQGAYQPQHF
TRBJ1-5,TRBV4-1,CASSPLAEGSNQPQHF
TRBJ2-5,TRBV2,CASSPDRGLETQYF
TRBJ2-2,TRBV5-6,CASSLPRRGTTGELFF
TRBJ1-2,TRBV15,CATSTARGWGGYTF
TRBJ1-2,TRBV29-1,CSVDYIPGFSNYGYTF
TRBJ1-1,TRBV5-5,CASRDWGRGRNTEAFF
TRBJ2-2,TRBV6-5,CASTLNRNTGELFF
TRBJ1-3,TRBV2,CASSWASGNTIYF
TRBJ2-2,TRBV5-1,CATREGNTGELFF
TRBJ2-3,TRBV2,CASSEGSGGATDTQYF
TRBJ1-2,TRBV19,CASTNFTFRVNYGYTF
TRBJ2-7,TRBV4-3,CASSAQSGLSTYEQYF
TRBJ1-2,TRBV30,CAWSDQGNYGYTF
TRBJ1-6,TRBV7-9,CASSLARPGDSPLHF
TRBJ1-1,TRBV7-9,CASSSSHRGRMDTEAFF
TRBJ1-2,TRBV9,CASSEGTGDYRGYTF
TRBJ1-5,TRBV7-6,CASSLGTGGDQPQHF
TRBJ1-6,TRBV3-1/TRBV3-2,CASSYGTGMSNSPLHF
TRBJ1-4,TRBV5-1,CASSLQGTNEKLFF